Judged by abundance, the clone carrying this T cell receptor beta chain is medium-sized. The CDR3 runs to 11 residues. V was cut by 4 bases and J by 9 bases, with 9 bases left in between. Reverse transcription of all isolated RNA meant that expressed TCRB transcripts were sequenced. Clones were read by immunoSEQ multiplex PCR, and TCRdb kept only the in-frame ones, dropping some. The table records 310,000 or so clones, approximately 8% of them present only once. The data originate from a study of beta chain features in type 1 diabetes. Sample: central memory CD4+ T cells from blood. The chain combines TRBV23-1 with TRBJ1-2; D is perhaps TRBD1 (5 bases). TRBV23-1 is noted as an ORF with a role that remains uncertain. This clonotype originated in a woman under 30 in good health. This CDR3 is CASSREDSYTF. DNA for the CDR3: TGCGCCAGCAGTCGCGAGGACAGCTACACCTTC.